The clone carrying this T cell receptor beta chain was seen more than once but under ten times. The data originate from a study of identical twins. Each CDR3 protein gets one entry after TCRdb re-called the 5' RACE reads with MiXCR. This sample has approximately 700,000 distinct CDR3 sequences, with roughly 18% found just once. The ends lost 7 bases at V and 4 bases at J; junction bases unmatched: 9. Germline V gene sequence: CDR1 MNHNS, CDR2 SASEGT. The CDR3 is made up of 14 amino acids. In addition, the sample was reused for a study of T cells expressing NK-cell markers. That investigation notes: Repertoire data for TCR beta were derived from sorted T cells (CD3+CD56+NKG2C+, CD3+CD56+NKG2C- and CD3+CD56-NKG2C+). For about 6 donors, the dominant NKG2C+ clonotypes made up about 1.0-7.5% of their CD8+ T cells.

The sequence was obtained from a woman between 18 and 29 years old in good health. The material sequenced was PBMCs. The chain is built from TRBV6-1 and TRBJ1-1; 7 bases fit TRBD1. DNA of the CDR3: TGTGCCAGCACCCCAGGGGGGTTGAGCACTGAAGCTTTCTTT. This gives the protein CASTPGGLSTEAFF.